This TCR beta chain originates from a study of T cell responses to AZD1222 COVID-19 vaccine. Study-level findings and limits: White British donors predominated, females outnumbered males, and clonal diversity was possibly underestimated. Just six AZD1222 recipients tested seropositive at baseline. No day 14 peak samples; only post-peak repertoires were characterized.

The repertoire was sequenced with immunoSEQ multiplex PCR; TCRdb's copy has only in-frame clones and lacks some. Here the sample spans about 140,000 clones, 90% to 95% being singletons. Remarks on this clone: Antigen specificity is unknown.

The receptor comes from an adult who received the AZD1222 COVID-19 vaccine. The sample here was peripheral blood, taken 28 days after the second AZD1222 dose.

DNA of the CDR3: TGTGCCAGCAGTACCGGTGGAGGGGGTAATCAGCCCCAGCATTTT. Translated, it gives CASSTGGGGNQPQHF. J is TRBJ1-5 and V is TRBV28; possibly TRBD1 for D (6 bases). From germline, CDR1 is MDHEN and CDR2 SYDVKM. With 5 bases removed from V and 4 bases from J, the gap between germline ends came to 15 bases. This CDR3 has 15 residues.